The rows below give T cell receptor beta chains drawn from one sample of a study of blood T cells in healthy people across ages. Each CDR3 protein gets one entry after TCRdb re-called the 5' RACE reads with MiXCR. Altogether around 790,000 distinct CDR3 sequences are present, approximately 44% being singletons, with the ten largest covering approximately 20%. Sequencing used blood. These receptors all come from a man aged 60 to 69 in good health. Each CDR3 is given with its conserved first and last residue. D genes are given only for firm matches. Clone size is given for some rows only: seen once, a few or many times, or a class if the clone is expanded.

d_call,clone_size,j_call,v_call,cdr3_aa,cdr3_nt
TRBD1,NA,TRBJ1-2,TRBV6-2/TRBV6-3,CATADRPLSNYGYTF,TGTGCCACCGCGGACAGGCCTCTCTCGAACTATGGCTACACCTTC
NA,few,TRBJ2-1,TRBV5-1,CASSTGGAYNEQFF,TGCGCCAGCAGCACAGGGGGGGCCTACAATGAGCAGTTCTTC
NA,NA,TRBJ2-7,TRBV10-3,CAISESVRGDEQYF,TGTGCCATCAGTGAGTCTGTCAGGGGGGACGAGCAGTACTTC
TRBD1,many,TRBJ1-5,TRBV29-1,CSVAEGAGNQPQHF,TGCAGCGTTGCCGAGGGGGCGGGCAATCAGCCCCAGCATTTT
TRBD1,NA,TRBJ1-6,TRBV19,CASSVATGGSPLHF,TGTGCCAGTAGTGTGGCGACAGGGGGTTCACCCCTCCACTTT
TRBD1,NA,TRBJ1-2,TRBV9,CASKLEGQGASGYTF,TGTGCCAGCAAATTAGAAGGACAGGGGGCAAGTGGCTACACCTTC
NA,NA,TRBJ2-5,TRBV11-2,CASSLDPNPGIQETQYF,TGTGCCAGCAGCTTAGATCCCAACCCAGGGATCCAAGAGACCCAGTACTTC
TRBD2,NA,TRBJ2-7,TRBV20-1,CSASGGGGTYEQYF,TGCAGTGCTAGTGGGGGCGGGGGGACCTACGAGCAGTACTTC
NA,NA,TRBJ2-3,TRBV7-8,CASSLETDPYTDTQYF,TGTGCCAGCAGCTTAGAAACCGACCCTTACACAGATACGCAGTATTTT
NA,few,TRBJ2-7,TRBV25-1,CASSIGSYEQYF,TGTGCCAGCAGTATAGGTTCCTACGAGCAGTACTTC
TRBD1,many,TRBJ2-7,TRBV19,CASSGRGYEQYF,TGTGCCAGCAGTGGCAGGGGGTACGAGCAGTACTTC
NA,NA,TRBJ2-1,TRBV4-1,CASSQDRRGDNYEQFF,TGCGCCAGCAGCCAAGATCGTAGGGGGGACAACTACGAGCAGTTCTTC
NA,once,TRBJ1-1,TRBV9,CASTRERLNTEAFF,TGTGCCAGCACCAGGGAGAGGCTGAACACTGAAGCTTTCTTT
NA,NA,TRBJ2-1,TRBV5-1,CAGSLGSGMYNEQFF,TGCGCCGGCAGCTTGGGGAGCGGAATGTACAATGAGCAGTTCTTC
TRBD1,NA,TRBJ1-2,TRBV14,CASSQEIPTGGYGYTF,TGTGCCAGCAGCCAAGAGATCCCGACAGGGGGTTATGGCTACACCTTC
NA,few,TRBJ2-5,TRBV20-1,CSARETRTGQTQYF,TGCAGTGCTAGGGAGACACGGACGGGACAGACCCAGTACTTC
NA,few,TRBJ2-1,TRBV6-5,CASSYTRSPRAEQFF,TGTGCCAGCAGTTATACTCGCAGCCCTCGCGCTGAGCAGTTCTTC
NA,NA,TRBJ1-5,TRBV4-3,CASSQDILGSGRPQHF,TGCGCCAGCAGCCAAGATATATTGGGTTCAGGGCGGCCCCAGCATTTT
NA,few,TRBJ2-5,TRBV9,CASSVGEGAGETQYF,TGTGCCAGCAGCGTAGGGGAGGGGGCGGGAGAGACCCAGTACTTC
NA,once,TRBJ2-7,TRBV20-1,CSASGLLYEQYF,TGCAGTGCTAGCGGGTTGCTCTACGAGCAGTACTTC
NA,NA,TRBJ2-7,TRBV6-6,CASSPPYGHFSYEQYF,TGTGCCAGCAGTCCCCCATACGGACACTTCTCCTACGAGCAGTACTTC
TRBD1,NA,TRBJ1-6,TRBV7-2,CASSLGDRGLGSPLHF,TGTGCCAGCAGCTTAGGGGACAGGGGGCTGGGCTCACCCCTCCACTTT
TRBD1,NA,TRBJ2-5,TRBV7-2,CASTGTGQETQYF,TGTGCCAGCACCGGGACAGGTCAAGAGACCCAGTACTTC
NA,NA,TRBJ2-5,TRBV9,CASSVGTSQETQYF,TGTGCCAGCAGCGTAGGTACTAGCCAAGAGACCCAGTACTTC
NA,NA,TRBJ2-1,TRBV29-1,CSVIRARATEQFF,TGCAGCGTCATCCGGGCCAGGGCGACCGAGCAGTTCTTC
TRBD2,NA,TRBJ2-7,TRBV6-2/TRBV6-3,CASSYFGLGTNEQYF,TGTGCCAGCAGTTACTTCGGACTAGGTACCAATGAGCAGTACTTC
NA,NA,TRBJ2-1,TRBV9,CASSVAPFRGDEQLF,TGTGCCAGCAGCGTAGCCCCCTTTCGAGGCGATGAGCAGCTCTTC
NA,NA,TRBJ2-7,TRBV30,CAWSGTLSSYEQYF,TGTGCCTGGAGTGGGACTTTAAGCTCCTACGAGCAGTACTTC
NA,NA,TRBJ1-1,TRBV3-1,CASTSVGPTTEAFF,TGTGCCAGCACCTCGGTGGGGCCAACGACTGAAGCTTTCTTT
NA,NA,TRBJ2-1,TRBV27,CANSRWNEQFF,TGTGCCAACAGTAGGTGGAATGAGCAGTTCTTC
NA,NA,TRBJ1-1,TRBV9,CASSGDKRNTEAFF,TGTGCCAGCAGTGGGGACAAGAGGAATACTGAAGCTTTCTTT
TRBD2,few,TRBJ2-1,TRBV12-3/TRBV12-4,CASRWTSGGVGEQFF,TGTGCCAGCAGATGGACTAGCGGGGGGGTAGGTGAGCAGTTCTTC
NA,few,TRBJ2-7,TRBV11-3,CASSLDHARTPYEQYF,TGTGCCAGCAGCTTAGATCACGCAAGGACGCCCTACGAGCAGTACTTC
NA,NA,TRBJ2-5,TRBV7-2,CASSQRGGNPSETQYF,TGTGCCAGCAGCCAAAGGGGGGGGAACCCCTCGGAGACCCAGTACTTC
NA,NA,TRBJ2-7,TRBV30,CARGTSSYEQYF,TGTGCCCGAGGGACATCCTCCTACGAGCAGTACTTC
NA,NA,TRBJ2-7,TRBV4-1,CASSQDGSSEQYF,TGCGCCAGCAGCCAAGATGGTAGTAGCGAGCAGTACTTC
TRBD1,few,TRBJ2-7,TRBV6-2/TRBV6-3,CASSSQGQGSYEQYF,TGTGCCAGCAGTTCACAGGGACAGGGCTCCTACGAGCAGTACTTC
TRBD2,NA,TRBJ2-1,TRBV3-1,CASSRRTSGGAHEQFF,TGTGCCAGCAGCCGCCGGACTAGCGGGGGGGCCCATGAGCAGTTCTTC
NA,once,TRBJ1-1,TRBV6-5,CASSYSTFVFF,TGTGCCAGCAGTTACTCGACCTTCGTTTTCTTT
NA,NA,TRBJ2-5,TRBV20-1,CSASEQSQETQYF,TGCAGTGCTAGTGAACAGAGTCAAGAGACCCAGTACTTC
NA,once,TRBJ2-7,TRBV3-1,CASSPTGWSSYEQYF,TGTGCCAGCAGTCCTACAGGGTGGAGCTCCTACGAGCAGTACTTC
NA,NA,TRBJ2-5,TRBV6-2/TRBV6-3,CASSYRKVGEQYF,TGTGCCAGCAGTTACCGCAAGGTTGGTGAGCAGTACTTC
TRBD1,NA,TRBJ1-1,TRBV6-6,CASIGRDSPVRTEAFF,TGTGCCAGCATTGGCCGGGACAGCCCTGTGAGGACTGAAGCTTTCTTT
NA,NA,TRBJ2-2,TRBV7-3,CASSTGPASGELFF,TGTGCCAGCAGCACAGGACCGGCCAGCGGGGAGCTGTTTTTT
TRBD1,NA,TRBJ1-5,TRBV9,CASNPTGGMSQPQHF,TGTGCCAGCAACCCGACAGGGGGTATGAGTCAGCCCCAGCATTTT
NA,NA,TRBJ1-6,TRBV20-1,CSARDNQGFYSPLHF,TGCAGTGCTAGAGACAACCAGGGTTTTTATTCACCCCTCCACTTT
NA,few,TRBJ2-6,TRBV5-4,CASSLVVSGANVLTF,TGTGCCAGCAGCTTGGTGGTTTCTGGGGCCAACGTCCTGACTTTC
NA,NA,TRBJ1-6,TRBV4-3,CASSQDARNSPLHF,TGCGCCAGCAGCCAAGATGCGAGGAATTCACCCCTCCACTTT
TRBD1,NA,TRBJ2-1,TRBV7-2,CASSFGQGDAEQFF,TGTGCCAGCAGCTTCGGACAGGGGGACGCTGAGCAGTTCTTC
TRBD1,NA,TRBJ1-6,TRBV5-1,CASSFYGGGNSPLHF,TGCGCCAGCAGCTTCTACGGAGGGGGCAATTCACCCCTCCACTTT